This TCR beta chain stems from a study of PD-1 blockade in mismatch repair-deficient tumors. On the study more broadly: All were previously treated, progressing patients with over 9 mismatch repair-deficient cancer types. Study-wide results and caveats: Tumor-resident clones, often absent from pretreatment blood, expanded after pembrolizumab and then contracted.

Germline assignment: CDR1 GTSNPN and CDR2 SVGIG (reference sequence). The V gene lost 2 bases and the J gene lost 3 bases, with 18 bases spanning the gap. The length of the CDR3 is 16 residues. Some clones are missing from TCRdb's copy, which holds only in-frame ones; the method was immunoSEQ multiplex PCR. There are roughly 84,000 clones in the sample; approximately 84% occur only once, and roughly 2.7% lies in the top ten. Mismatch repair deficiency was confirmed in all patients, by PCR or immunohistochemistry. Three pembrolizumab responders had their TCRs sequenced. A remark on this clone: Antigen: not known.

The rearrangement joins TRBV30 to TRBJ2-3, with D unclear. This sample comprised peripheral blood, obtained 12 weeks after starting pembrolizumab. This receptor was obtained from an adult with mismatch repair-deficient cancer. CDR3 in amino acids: CAWSPPERGWTDTQYF. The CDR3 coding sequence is TGTGCCTGGAGTCCACCCGAGAGAGGTTGGACAGATACGCAGTATTTT.